These T cell receptor beta chains were read from a single sample in a study of response to subunit inactivated influenza vaccine. Each CDR3 protein is one row after TCRdb ran MiXCR on the RT-PCR reads. In the table there are about 700,000 distinct CDR3 sequences, 11% to 15% of which are singletons. The sample in question was PBMCs from blood, obtained 14 days before vaccination. Receptors were obtained from a man in his fifties who received an inactivated influenza vaccine. CDR3s leave out the opening cysteine and the closing phenylalanine or tryptophan. The order of the fields is V gene, CDR3 protein.

TRBV24-1	ATSDFRDRGRGETQY
TRBV6-2/TRBV6-3	ASSVTGLLYEQY
TRBV6-5	ASSYWGDRTDTQY
TRBV6-1	ASSEPGTDTQY
TRBV20-1	SARGQDYQETQY
TRBV28	ASTPLAGGGTGELF
TRBV6-1	ASGGQSNEKLF
TRBV30	AWSPAPGFEQY
TRBV4-1	ASSQGGRAAYEQY
TRBV12-3/TRBV12-4	AATDRVISGNTIY
TRBV2	ASRTQGSDTQY
TRBV29-1	SVEGTESGGYT
TRBV28	ASRWGGAGELF
TRBV29-1	SVTDRGPTFYNEQF
TRBV5-1	ASSLAQGTTDTQY
TRBV9	ASSQWGLGEQY
TRBV11-2	ASSSLQGSKNIQY
TRBV28	ASSSRTDKLDTQY
TRBV10-3	AISVVTSGGRSSYNEQF
TRBV28	ASSLQAGKGQYYEQY